This is a list of T cell receptor beta chains from one sample in a study of CD8 T cells in Susac syndrome. TCRdb reanalysed the immunoSEQ multiplex PCR reads using MiXCR and keeps one entry per CDR3 protein. The data contain 120,000 to 150,000 distinct CDR3 sequences, roughly 94% of them singletons. Sequencing was performed on CD4+ T cells from PBMCs. These TCRs come from a human donor in good health. Each CDR3 is given with its conserved first and last residue. The D gene is left open where the match is weak. Size is stated for part of the rows, as once, few or many counts, or as a class when the clone is expanded.

V,J,size,D,CDR3,DNA
TRBV6-1,TRBJ2-2,NA,NA,CASYNIRGTGELFF,TGTGCCAGCTACAACATCCGGGGAACCGGGGAGCTGTTTTTT
TRBV7-2,TRBJ1-5,NA,NA,CASSLEGGSNQPQHF,TGTGCCAGCAGCTTGGAGGGGGGTAGCAATCAGCCCCAGCATTTT
TRBV10-3,TRBJ2-7,once,NA,CAIKRDGYEQYF,TGTGCCATCAAAAGGGATGGCTACGAGCAGTACTTC
TRBV3-1,TRBJ2-7,once,TRBD1,CASSQGTGTGAYEQYF,TGTGCCAGCAGCCAAGGAACCGGGACAGGGGCCTACGAGCAGTACTTC
TRBV12-3/TRBV12-4,TRBJ2-7,NA,TRBD1,CASSTDTGTGIREQYF,TGTGCCAGCAGTACCGATACCGGGACAGGAATTCGCGAGCAGTACTTC
TRBV5-1,TRBJ2-1,NA,TRBD2,CASSLWGRKAGGRNEQFF,TGCGCCAGCAGCTTATGGGGGCGCAAAGCGGGAGGGAGGAATGAGCAGTTCTTC
TRBV7-2,TRBJ1-2,NA,NA,CASSPGGPALYGYTF,TGTGCCAGCAGCCCGGGGGGCCCAGCCCTCTATGGCTACACCTTC
TRBV7-9,TRBJ2-5,NA,TRBD2,CASSPVGRASPWETQYF,TGTGCCAGCAGCCCGGTGGGGAGGGCGTCTCCCTGGGAGACCCAGTACTTC
TRBV5-6,TRBJ2-7,NA,TRBD2,CASSLVGLAGADEQYF,TGTGCCAGCAGCTTGGTGGGACTAGCGGGAGCCGACGAGCAGTACTTC
TRBV3-1,TRBJ2-3,NA,NA,CASSRGPNDFTDTQYF,TGTGCCAGCAGCCGAGGACCAAACGATTTCACAGATACGCAGTATTTT
TRBV28,TRBJ2-7,NA,NA,CASSAPAGWMYF,TGTGCCAGCAGCGCCCCGGCAGGTTGGATGTACTTC
TRBV7-9,TRBJ2-1,NA,NA,CASSYGYGNEQFF,TGTGCCAGCAGCTACGGCTACGGGAATGAGCAGTTCTTC
TRBV6-1,TRBJ2-6,NA,NA,CASSLNWVPGANVLTF,TGTGCCAGCAGTCTAAACTGGGTACCTGGGGCCAACGTCCTGACTTTC
TRBV12-3/TRBV12-4,TRBJ2-1,NA,TRBD2,CASSYLGLAGGVFNEQFF,TGTGCCAGCAGCTACCTTGGACTAGCGGGAGGAGTTTTCAATGAGCAGTTCTTC
TRBV20-1,TRBJ2-5,NA,NA,CSARDGSRVGKETQYF,TGCAGTGCTAGAGATGGGTCTAGGGTTGGTAAAGAGACCCAGTACTTC
TRBV19,TRBJ2-7,NA,NA,CASSIRDGLSYEQYF,TGTGCCAGTAGTATCAGGGACGGACTCTCCTACGAGCAGTACTTC
TRBV5-8,TRBJ2-3,NA,TRBD2,CASKGLREESTDTQYF,TGTGCCAGCAAGGGTCTCCGGGAGGAGAGCACAGATACGCAGTATTTT
TRBV5-1,TRBJ2-1,NA,TRBD2,CASSLGLAGRTYNEQFF,TGCGCCAGCAGCTTGGGGCTAGCGGGGAGAACCTACAATGAGCAGTTCTTC
TRBV10-3,TRBJ2-3,NA,NA,CAISERGFPDTQYF,TGTGCCATCAGTGAACGGGGTTTTCCAGATACGCAGTATTTT
TRBV9,TRBJ1-2,once,TRBD1,CASSATGEDGYTF,TGTGCCAGCAGCGCCACAGGGGAAGATGGCTACACCTTC
TRBV20-1,TRBJ1-1,NA,NA,CSARKAGLNTEAFF,TGCAGTGCTAGAAAAGCAGGTTTGAACACTGAAGCTTTCTTT
TRBV3-1,TRBJ2-7,NA,NA,CASSQVDEQYF,TGTGCCAGCAGCCAAGTTGACGAGCAGTACTTC
TRBV19,TRBJ1-1,NA,NA,CASSQGAEAFF,TGTGCCAGTAGCCAGGGAGCTGAAGCTTTCTTT
TRBV12-3/TRBV12-4,TRBJ1-1,NA,TRBD1,CASLKRQGVSANTEAFF,TGTGCCAGTCTCAAACGACAGGGGGTGTCGGCGAACACTGAAGCTTTCTTT
TRBV3-1,TRBJ2-1,NA,NA,CASSQRGGEQFF,TGTGCCAGCAGCCAGAGGGGCGGTGAGCAGTTCTTC
TRBV29-1,TRBJ2-7,once,TRBD1,CSARRDREDYEQYF,TGCAGCGCAAGAAGGGACAGGGAGGACTACGAGCAGTACTTC
TRBV6-5,TRBJ1-5,NA,TRBD1,CASSTTGVGNQPQHF,TGTGCCAGCAGTACTACAGGGGTGGGAAATCAGCCCCAGCATTTT
TRBV5-6,TRBJ2-5,NA,TRBD2,CASSTSGSPQETQYF,TGTGCCAGCAGCACTAGCGGGAGCCCTCAAGAGACCCAGTACTTC
TRBV9,TRBJ1-1,NA,TRBD1,CASSPREGANTEAFF,TGTGCCAGCAGCCCCCGGGAGGGGGCAAACACTGAAGCTTTCTTT
TRBV6-2/TRBV6-3,TRBJ2-7,NA,NA,CASSFDRHYEQYF,TGTGCCAGCAGCTTTGACCGGCACTACGAGCAGTACTTC
TRBV6-1,TRBJ2-3,NA,TRBD2,CASSRGRGADTQYF,TGTGCCAGCAGTCGCGGGAGAGGGGCAGATACGCAGTATTTT
TRBV6-1,TRBJ2-5,NA,NA,CASSENPGPQETQYF,TGTGCCAGCAGTGAGAACCCGGGACCCCAAGAGACCCAGTACTTC
TRBV30,TRBJ2-7,NA,NA,CAWSVRFYEQYF,TGTGCCTGGAGTGTAAGGTTTTACGAGCAGTACTTC
TRBV5-1,TRBJ2-2,NA,NA,CASSLTVNTGELFF,TGCGCCAGCAGCTTGACAGTGAACACCGGGGAGCTGTTTTTT
TRBV20-1,TRBJ2-3,NA,NA,CSARIAGGKDTQYF,TGCAGTGCTAGAATTGCAGGAGGAAAGGATACGCAGTATTTT
TRBV3-1,TRBJ2-1,NA,TRBD2,CASSPSGTISYNEQFF,TGTGCCAGCAGCCCTAGCGGGACTATCTCCTACAATGAGCAGTTCTTC
TRBV5-1,TRBJ2-5,NA,NA,CASSLVGSETQYF,TGCGCCAGCAGCTTGGTGGGAAGCGAGACCCAGTACTTC
TRBV3-1,TRBJ1-1,NA,NA,CASSQARGKYTEAFF,TGTGCCAGCAGCCAAGCAAGGGGGAAGTACACTGAAGCTTTCTTT
TRBV2,TRBJ2-5,NA,NA,CASKDGFYQETQYF,TGTGCCAGCAAGGACGGTTTTTACCAAGAGACCCAGTACTTC
TRBV4-1,TRBJ2-1,NA,TRBD2,CASSKVSGTSGREGQFF,TGCGCCAGCAGCAAAGTGTCCGGGACTAGCGGGAGAGAGGGGCAGTTCTTC
TRBV5-6,TRBJ2-5,once,NA,CASSSLVGRRVTQYF,TGTGCCAGCAGCTCTCTGGTGGGGAGGCGGGTGACCCAGTACTTC
TRBV5-4,TRBJ1-4,NA,NA,CASTSGGGRRGEKLFF,TGTGCCAGCACCAGTGGGGGGGGGAGGCGCGGTGAAAAACTGTTTTTT
TRBV25-1,TRBJ1-5,NA,NA,CASSEPDRAYSNQPQHF,TGTGCCAGCAGTGAACCGGACAGAGCTTATAGCAATCAGCCCCAGCATTTT
TRBV2,TRBJ2-5,NA,NA,CASSEDAGVQETQYF,TGTGCCAGCAGTGAAGACGCAGGGGTTCAAGAGACCCAGTACTTC
TRBV30,TRBJ2-2,NA,NA,CAWSVGGAGAGELFF,TGTGCCTGGAGTGTAGGAGGGGCAGGGGCCGGGGAGCTGTTTTTT
TRBV19,TRBJ2-3,NA,NA,CANTRAGGTDTQYF,TGTGCCAATACCAGGGCTGGGGGCACAGATACGCAGTATTTT
TRBV20-1,TRBJ2-7,NA,TRBD2,CSARGRGVRSYEQYF,TGCAGTGCTAGGGGACGGGGGGTAAGATCCTACGAGCAGTACTTC
TRBV27,TRBJ1-2,NA,TRBD1,CASSFSPGGGGYTF,TGTGCCAGCAGTTTTTCCCCAGGGGGTGGTGGCTACACCTTC
TRBV25-1,TRBJ2-2,NA,NA,CASSETTGTLTGELFF,TGTGCCAGCAGTGAAACGACCGGGACACTCACCGGGGAGCTGTTTTTT
TRBV5-1,TRBJ2-1,once,NA,CASSLVELPGNEQFF,TGCGCCAGCAGCTTGGTGGAGCTCCCAGGGAATGAGCAGTTCTTC
TRBV29-1,TRBJ2-2,few,TRBD1,CSVRQGAIGELFF,TGCAGCGTCCGGCAGGGGGCAATCGGGGAGCTGTTTTTT
TRBV6-2/TRBV6-3,TRBJ2-7,NA,NA,CASSGVHSGSYEQYF,TGTGCCAGCAGCGGAGTCCATTCGGGCTCCTACGAGCAGTACTTC
TRBV5-1,TRBJ2-2,NA,NA,CASSARINTGELFF,TGCGCCAGCAGCGCCCGGATCAACACCGGGGAGCTGTTTTTT
TRBV11-2,TRBJ2-5,once,NA,CASSLDAGRETQYF,TGTGCCAGCAGCTTAGACGCGGGCCGGGAGACCCAGTACTTC
TRBV2,TRBJ2-1,NA,NA,CASMSDNEQFF,TGTGCCAGCATGTCGGACAATGAGCAGTTCTTC